These 10 T cell receptor beta chains originate from one sample sequenced in a study of regulatory T cells. Which antigens these TCRs recognize remains unknown. The PCR used 52 TRBV and 13 TRBJ primers. The protocol was immunoSEQ multiplex PCR, while the TCRdb copy is restricted to in-frame clones and leaves out a portion. In the table there are tens of thousands of clones, about 88% of which are singletons. Study-wide points: Hydrophobic residues at CDR3 positions 6 and 7 were enriched in conventional CD4+ T cells of CD3G-deficient patients.

Sample: conventional CD4+ T cells sorted from blood. Every receptor here comes from a child aged 10-17 years with CD3G deficiency.

This sequence joins TRBV19 and TRBJ2-3; the D call may be TRBD1 or TRBD2 (5 bases each). V lost 6 bases, J lost 5 bases, and 18 bases lay in between. Germline V gene sequence: CDR1 LNHDA, CDR2 SQIVND (reference sequence). The CDR3 sequence is 15 residues long. CDR3 nucleotides: TGTGCCAGTAGCGTAACCGGGGCCTCGGGAGATACGCAGTATTTT. Amino acid sequence: CASSVTGASGDTQYF.

The V gene is TRBV11-3, the J gene TRBJ1-1; D unclear. Trimming removed 2 bases at V and 11 bases at J, with 12 bases between. Germline loops: CDR1 SGHNT, CDR2 YENEEA. The CDR3 has 12 residues. The CDR3 nucleotides are TGTGCCAGCAGCTTAAGCGGCAGAGATGCTTTCTTT. Its translation is CASSLSGRDAFF.

The chain joins TRBV6-1 to TRBJ2-7, with no clear D. The V end lost 6 bases, the J end lost 5 bases, and 8 bases lay between the germline ends. CDR1 and CDR2 (germline): MNHNS, SASEGT. This CDR3 comprises 11 residues. CDR3 sequence (DNA): TGTGCCAGCAGGCTTAGGCACGAGCAGTACTTC. Its protein product is CASRLRHEQYF.

The chain recombines TRBV4-1 with TRBJ2-7, with 9 bases lining up with TRBD1. This CDR3 contains 15 residues. Germline-derived CDR1 and CDR2 are MGHRA and YSYEKL. With 4 bases clipped from V and 0 bases from J, the junction kept 4 bases outside the gene matches. The CDR3 nucleotides are TGCGCCAGCAGCCGAGGACAGGGGCGCTCCTACGAGCAGTACTTC. It specifies CASSRGQGRSYEQYF.

The table lists this clone with a count of one. The rearrangement uses TRBV7-8 and TRBJ1-4; maybe TRBD1 (5 bases). CDR1 SGHVS and CDR2 FQNEAQ come from the germline V gene. The V and J ends lost 5 bases and 8 bases respectively, with 18 bases between them. The CDR3 totals 15 residues. CDR3 in DNA: TGTGCCAGCAGCCCTGGACACGGGGCGAGGGAAAAACTGTTTTTT. It yields the protein CASSPGHGAREKLFF. The whole variable domain, filled in from reference TRBV7-8 and TRBJ1-4, reads GAGVSQSPRYKVAKRGQDVALRCDPISGHVSLFWYQQALGQGPEFLTYFQNEAQLDKSGLPSDRFFAERPEGSVSTLKIQRTQQEDSAVYLCASSPGHGAREKLFFGSGTQLSVL.

This chain links TRBV6-1 with TRBJ1-1; D possibly corresponds to TRBD1 (5 bases). This CDR3 is 13 amino acids long. CDR1 and CDR2 from the germline V gene are MNHNS and SASEGT. V lost 7 bases, J lost 10 bases, and 19 bases lay in between. CDR3 sequence: CASTPTGRSAAFF. CDR3 DNA: TGTGCCAGCACCCCGACGGGGCGATCGGCAGCTTTCTTT.

This clone was picked up a small number of times. The chain uses TRBV7-8 and TRBJ2-2; D is unclear. The CDR3 is made up of 13 amino acids. Germline V CDR1 and CDR2: SGHVS, FQNEAQ. Trimming left V 5 bases short and J 5 bases short, with 9 bases between. The CDR3: CASSRARTGELFF. In DNA form, the CDR3 reads TGTGCCAGCAGCCGGGCTAGGACCGGGGAGCTGTTTTTT.

Comments on this clone: At one end, the junction sequence differs from germline, possibly due to a read error. The V call is TRBV5-1, the J call TRBJ1-3; D is unresolved. This CDR3 is built from 17 residues. CDR1 SGHRS and CDR2 YFSETQ come from the germline V gene. CDR3 residues: CASSLTLKSSRTSKGFF. The CDR3 DNA reads as TGCGCCAGCAGCTTGACCCTAAAGAGTTCCAGGACCTCCAAGGGTTTTTTT.

V gene TRBV18 combines with J gene TRBJ2-3, with D unclear. Germline loops: CDR1 KGHSH, CDR2 LQKENI. This CDR3 comprises 14 residues. Deletions cut 1 base from V and 0 bases from J, with 5 bases between. CDR3 region: CASSPRRSTDTQYF. The CDR3 DNA sequence: TGTGCCAGCTCACCACGCCGCAGCACAGATACGCAGTATTTT.

The chain links TRBV6-1 to TRBJ2-7; no clear D gene. V shed 6 bases and J shed 3 bases, with 15 bases lying between them. The CDR3 length is 14 residues. From germline, CDR1 is MNHNS and CDR2 SASEGT. The DNA for the CDR3 is TGTGCCAGCAGGGACCAGAATAGAGTCTACGAGCAGTACTTC. The encoded protein is CASRDQNRVYEQYF.